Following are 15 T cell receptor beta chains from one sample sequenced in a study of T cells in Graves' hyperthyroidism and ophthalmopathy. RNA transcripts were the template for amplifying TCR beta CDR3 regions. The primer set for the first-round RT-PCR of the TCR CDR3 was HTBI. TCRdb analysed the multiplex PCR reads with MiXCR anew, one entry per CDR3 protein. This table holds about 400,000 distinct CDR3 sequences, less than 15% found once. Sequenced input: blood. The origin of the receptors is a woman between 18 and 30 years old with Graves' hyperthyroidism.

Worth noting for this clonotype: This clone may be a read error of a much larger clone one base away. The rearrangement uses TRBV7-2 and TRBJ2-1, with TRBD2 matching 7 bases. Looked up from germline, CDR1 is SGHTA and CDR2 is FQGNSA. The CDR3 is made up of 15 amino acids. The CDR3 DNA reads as TGTGCCAGCAGTCCGGGAGGCAGCTTATACAATGAGCGGTTCTTC. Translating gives CASSPGGSLYNERFF. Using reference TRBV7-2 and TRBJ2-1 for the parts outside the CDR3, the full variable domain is GAGVSQSPSNKVTEKGKDVELRCDPISGHTALYWYRQSLGQGLEFLIYFQGNSAPDKSGLPSDRFSAERTGGSVSTLTIQRTQQEDSAVYLCASSPGGSLYNERFFGPGTRLTVL.

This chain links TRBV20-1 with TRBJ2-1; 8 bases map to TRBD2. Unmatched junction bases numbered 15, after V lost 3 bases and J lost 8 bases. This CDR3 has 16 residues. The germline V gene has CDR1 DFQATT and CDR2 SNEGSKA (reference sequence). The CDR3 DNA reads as TGCAGTGCTAGCGGCTTCGGCGGGGGGTCGGGGGATGAGCAGTTCTTC. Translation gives CSASGFGGGSGDEQFF.

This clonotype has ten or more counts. Here the CDR3 reads CAWSVGRRPAGYGYTF. For the CDR3, the DNA is TGTGCCTGGAGTGTAGGACGTCGTCCGGCCGGCTATGGCTACACCTTC. The J gene is TRBJ1-2, the V gene TRBV30; D is uncertain. Trimming left V 0 bases short and J 4 bases short, with 18 bases between. CDR1 is GTSNPN and CDR2 is SVGIG in the germline V gene (reference sequence). The CDR3 is 16 residues long.

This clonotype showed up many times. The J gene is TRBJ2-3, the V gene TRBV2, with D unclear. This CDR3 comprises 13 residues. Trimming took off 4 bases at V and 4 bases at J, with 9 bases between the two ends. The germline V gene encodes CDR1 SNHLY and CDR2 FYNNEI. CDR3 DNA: TGTGCCAGCAGTGGGGTCGGGTCAGATACGCAGTATTTT. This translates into CASSGVGSDTQYF.

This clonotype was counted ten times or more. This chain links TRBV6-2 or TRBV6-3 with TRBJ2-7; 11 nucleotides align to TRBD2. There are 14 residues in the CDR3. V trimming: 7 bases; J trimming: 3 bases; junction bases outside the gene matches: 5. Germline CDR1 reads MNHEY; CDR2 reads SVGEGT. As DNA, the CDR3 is TGTGCCAGCATAGGTAGCGGGGGGGACTACGAGCAGTACTTC. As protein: CASIGSGGDYEQYF.

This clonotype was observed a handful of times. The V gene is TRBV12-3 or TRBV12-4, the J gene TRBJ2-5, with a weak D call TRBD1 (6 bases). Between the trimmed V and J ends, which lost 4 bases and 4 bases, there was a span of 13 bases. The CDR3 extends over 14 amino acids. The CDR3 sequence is CASSSWGPLETQYF. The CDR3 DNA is TGTGCCAGCAGTTCGTGGGGGCCTTTAGAGACCCAGTACTTC.

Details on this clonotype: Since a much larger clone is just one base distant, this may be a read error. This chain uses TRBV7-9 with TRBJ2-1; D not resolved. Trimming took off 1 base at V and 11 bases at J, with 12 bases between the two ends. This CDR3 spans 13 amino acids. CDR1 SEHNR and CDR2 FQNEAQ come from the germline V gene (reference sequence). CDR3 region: CASSLEPGDQQFF. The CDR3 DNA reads TGTGCCAGCAGCTTAGAACCTGGGGATCAGCAGTTCTTC.

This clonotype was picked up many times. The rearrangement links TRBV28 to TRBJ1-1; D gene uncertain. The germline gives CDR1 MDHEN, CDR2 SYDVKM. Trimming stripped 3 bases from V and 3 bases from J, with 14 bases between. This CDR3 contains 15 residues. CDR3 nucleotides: TGTGCCAGCAGTTTCTGGGGAAAAAGGGACACTGAAGCTTTCTTT. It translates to CASSFWGKRDTEAFF. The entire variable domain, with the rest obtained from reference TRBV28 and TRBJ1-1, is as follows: DVKVTQSSRYLVKRTGEKVFLECVQDMDHENMFWYRQDPGLGLRLIYFSYDVKMKEKGDIPEGYSVSREKKERFSLILESASTNQTSMYLCASSFWGKRDTEAFFGQGTRLTVV.

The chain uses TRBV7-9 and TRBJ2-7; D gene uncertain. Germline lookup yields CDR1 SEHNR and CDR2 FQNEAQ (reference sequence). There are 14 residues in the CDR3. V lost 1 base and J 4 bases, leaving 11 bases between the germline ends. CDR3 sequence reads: CASSLDLVGYEQYF. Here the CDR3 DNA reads TGTGCCAGCAGCTTAGATCTAGTTGGTTACGAGCAGTACTTC.

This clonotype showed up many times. CDR3 coding DNA: TGCGCCAGCAGCCGTGGCAGGGCAAATGAAAAACTGTTTTTT. Encoded protein: CASSRGRANEKLFF. The J gene is TRBJ1-4, the V gene TRBV4-1, with D tentatively TRBD1 (5 bases). This CDR3 has 14 residues. V shed 4 bases and J shed 5 bases, with 11 bases lying between them. CDR1 and CDR2 (germline): MGHRA, YSYEKL.

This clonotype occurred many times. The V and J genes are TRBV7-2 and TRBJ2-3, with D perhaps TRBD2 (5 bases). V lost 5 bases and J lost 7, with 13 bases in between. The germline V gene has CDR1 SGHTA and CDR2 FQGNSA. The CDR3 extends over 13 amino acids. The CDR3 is CASSPPDFNTQYF. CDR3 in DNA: TGTGCCAGCAGCCCACCGGACTTCAATACGCAGTATTTT.

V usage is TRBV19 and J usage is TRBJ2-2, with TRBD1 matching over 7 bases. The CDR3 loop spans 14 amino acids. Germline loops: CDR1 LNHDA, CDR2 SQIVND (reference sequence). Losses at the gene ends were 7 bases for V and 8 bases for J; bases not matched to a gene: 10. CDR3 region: CASNRQGGKGELFF. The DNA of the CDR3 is TGTGCCAGTAACAGACAGGGCGGAAAGGGGGAGCTGTTTTTT.

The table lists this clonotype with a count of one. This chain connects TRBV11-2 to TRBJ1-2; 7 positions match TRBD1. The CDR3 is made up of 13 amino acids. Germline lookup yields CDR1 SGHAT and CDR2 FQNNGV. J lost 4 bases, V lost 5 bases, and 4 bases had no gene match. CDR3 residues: CASSPGGTYGYTF. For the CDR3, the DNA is TGTGCCAGCAGCCCAGGGGGAACCTATGGCTACACCTTC.

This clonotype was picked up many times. The CDR3 spells CASSLVPRYEQYF. CDR3 DNA: TGTGCCAGCAGCTTAGTACCGCGCTACGAGCAGTACTTC. The chain joins TRBV7-2 to TRBJ2-7; D remains unclear. The germline V gene encodes CDR1 SGHTA and CDR2 FQGNSA. Trimming took off 1 base at V and 3 bases at J, with 7 bases between the two ends. CDR3 length: 13 amino acids.

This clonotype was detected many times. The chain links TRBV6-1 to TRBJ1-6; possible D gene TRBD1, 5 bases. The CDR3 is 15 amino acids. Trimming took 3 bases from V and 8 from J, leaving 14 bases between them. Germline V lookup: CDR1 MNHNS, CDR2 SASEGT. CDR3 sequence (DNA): TGTGCCAGCAGTGACAGGGTTTTGAGGGATTCACCCCTCCACTTT. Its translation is CASSDRVLRDSPLHF.